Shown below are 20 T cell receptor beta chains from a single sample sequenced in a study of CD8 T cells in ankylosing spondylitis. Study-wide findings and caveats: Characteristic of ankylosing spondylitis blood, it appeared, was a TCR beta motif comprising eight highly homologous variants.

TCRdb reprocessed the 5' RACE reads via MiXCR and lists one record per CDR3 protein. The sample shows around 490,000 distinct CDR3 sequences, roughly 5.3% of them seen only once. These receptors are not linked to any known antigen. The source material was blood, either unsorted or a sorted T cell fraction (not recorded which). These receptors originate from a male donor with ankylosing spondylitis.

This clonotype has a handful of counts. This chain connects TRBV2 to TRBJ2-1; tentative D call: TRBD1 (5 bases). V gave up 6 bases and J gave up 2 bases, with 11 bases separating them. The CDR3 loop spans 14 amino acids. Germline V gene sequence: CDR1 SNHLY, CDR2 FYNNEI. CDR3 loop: CASRFQGPYNEQFF. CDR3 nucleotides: TGTGCCAGCAGGTTTCAGGGCCCCTACAATGAGCAGTTCTTC.

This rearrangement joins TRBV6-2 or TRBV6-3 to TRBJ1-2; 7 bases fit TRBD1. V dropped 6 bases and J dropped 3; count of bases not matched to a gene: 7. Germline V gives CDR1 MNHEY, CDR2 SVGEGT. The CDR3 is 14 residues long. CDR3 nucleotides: TGTGCCAGCAGCCTACGGGGACAGCACTATGGCTACACCTTC. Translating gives CASSLRGQHYGYTF.

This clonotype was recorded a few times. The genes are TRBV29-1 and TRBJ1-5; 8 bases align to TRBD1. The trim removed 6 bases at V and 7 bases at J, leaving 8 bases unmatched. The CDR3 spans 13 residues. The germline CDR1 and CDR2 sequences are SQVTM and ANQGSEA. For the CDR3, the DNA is TGCAGCGTGGCAGGGGGCACGGGCCAGCCCCAGCATTTT. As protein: CSVAGGTGQPQHF.

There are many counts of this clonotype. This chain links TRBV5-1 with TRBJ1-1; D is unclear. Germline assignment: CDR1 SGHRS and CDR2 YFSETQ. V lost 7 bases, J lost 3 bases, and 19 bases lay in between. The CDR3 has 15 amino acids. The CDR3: CASAPDGMGYTEAFF. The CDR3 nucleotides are TGCGCCAGCGCCCCCGACGGTATGGGGTACACTGAAGCTTTCTTT. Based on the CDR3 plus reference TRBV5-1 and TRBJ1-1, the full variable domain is KAGVTQTPRYLIKTRGQQVTLSCSPISGHRSVSWYQQTPGQGLQFLFEYFSETQRNKGNFPGRFSGRQFSNSRSEMNVSTLELGDSALYLCASAPDGMGYTEAFFGQGTRLTVV.

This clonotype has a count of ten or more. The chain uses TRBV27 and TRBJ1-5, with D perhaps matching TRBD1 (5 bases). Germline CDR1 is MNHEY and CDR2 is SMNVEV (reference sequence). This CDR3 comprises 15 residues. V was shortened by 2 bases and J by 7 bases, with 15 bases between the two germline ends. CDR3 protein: CASSLGRGARQPQHF. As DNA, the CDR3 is TGTGCCAGCAGTTTAGGGAGGGGCGCTAGACAGCCCCAGCATTTT.

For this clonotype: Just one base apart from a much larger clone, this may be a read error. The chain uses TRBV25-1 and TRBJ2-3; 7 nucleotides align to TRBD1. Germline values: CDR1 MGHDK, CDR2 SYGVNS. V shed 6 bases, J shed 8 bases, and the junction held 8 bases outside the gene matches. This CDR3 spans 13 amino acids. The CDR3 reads CASSVTGKATQYF. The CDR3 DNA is TGTGCCAGCAGCGTGACAGGGAAGGCTACGCAGTATTTT.

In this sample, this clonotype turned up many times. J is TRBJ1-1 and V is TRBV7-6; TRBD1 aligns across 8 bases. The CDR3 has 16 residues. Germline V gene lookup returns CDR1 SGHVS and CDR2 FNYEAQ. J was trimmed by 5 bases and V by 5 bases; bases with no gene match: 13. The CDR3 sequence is CASSRPTGDMYTEAFF. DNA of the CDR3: TGTGCCAGCAGCCGGCCGACAGGGGATATGTATACTGAAGCTTTCTTT.

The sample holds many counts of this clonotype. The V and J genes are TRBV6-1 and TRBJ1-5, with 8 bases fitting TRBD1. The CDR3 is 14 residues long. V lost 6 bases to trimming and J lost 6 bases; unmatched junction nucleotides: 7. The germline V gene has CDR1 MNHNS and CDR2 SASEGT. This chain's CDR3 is CASSPTGEVQPQHF. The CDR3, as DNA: TGTGCCAGCAGCCCGACAGGGGAGGTTCAGCCCCAGCATTTT.

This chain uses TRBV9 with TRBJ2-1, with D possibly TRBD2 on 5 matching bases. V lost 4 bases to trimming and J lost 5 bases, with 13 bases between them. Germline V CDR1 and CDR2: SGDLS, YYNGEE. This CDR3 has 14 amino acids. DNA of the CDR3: TGTGCCAGCAGCCCCCGAGACGGGAACAATGAGCAGTTCTTC. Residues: CASSPRDGNNEQFF. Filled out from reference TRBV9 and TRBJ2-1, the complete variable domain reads DSGVTQTPKHLITATGQRVTLRCSPRSGDLSVYWYQQSLDQGLQFLIQYYNGEERAKGNILERFSAQQFPDLHSELNLSSLELGDSALYFCASSPRDGNNEQFFGPGTRLTVL.

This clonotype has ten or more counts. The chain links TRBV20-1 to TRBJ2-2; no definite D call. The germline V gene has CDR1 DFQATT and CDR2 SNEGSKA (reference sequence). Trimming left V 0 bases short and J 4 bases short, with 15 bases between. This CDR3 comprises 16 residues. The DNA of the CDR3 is TGCAGTGCTAGAGATCGGTTGGTTCAGGCCACCGGGGAGCTGTTTTTT. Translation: CSARDRLVQATGELFF.

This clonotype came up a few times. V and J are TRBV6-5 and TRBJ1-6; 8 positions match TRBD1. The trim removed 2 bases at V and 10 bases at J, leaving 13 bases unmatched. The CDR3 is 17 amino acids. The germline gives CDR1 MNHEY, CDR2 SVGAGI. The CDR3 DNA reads TGTGCCAGCAGTTACGACCCTCAGGGGGCGCGAATATCACCCCTCCACTTT. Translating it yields CASSYDPQGARISPLHF.

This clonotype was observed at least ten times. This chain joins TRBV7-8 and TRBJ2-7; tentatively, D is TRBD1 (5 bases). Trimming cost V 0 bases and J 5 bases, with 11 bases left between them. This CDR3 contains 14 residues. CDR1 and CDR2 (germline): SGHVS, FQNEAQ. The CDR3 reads CASSLAGRAHEQYF. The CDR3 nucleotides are TGTGCCAGCAGCTTAGCGGGCAGGGCCCACGAGCAGTACTTC.

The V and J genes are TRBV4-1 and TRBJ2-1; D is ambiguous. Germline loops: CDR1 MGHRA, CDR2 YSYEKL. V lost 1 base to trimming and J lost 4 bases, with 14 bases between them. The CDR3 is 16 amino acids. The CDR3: CASSQGRLPKYNEQFF. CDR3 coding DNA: TGCGCCAGCAGCCAAGGCCGGCTTCCTAAATACAATGAGCAGTTCTTC.

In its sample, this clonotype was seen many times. CDR3 amino acids: CSVLQEANYGYTF. CDR3 DNA sequence: TGCAGCGTTCTCCAAGAAGCTAACTATGGCTACACCTTC. This chain connects TRBV29-1 to TRBJ1-2; D unresolved. The germline V gene has CDR1 SQVTM and CDR2 ANQGSEA. Trimming removed 5 bases at V and 0 bases at J, with 10 bases between. The CDR3 sequence is 13 residues long.

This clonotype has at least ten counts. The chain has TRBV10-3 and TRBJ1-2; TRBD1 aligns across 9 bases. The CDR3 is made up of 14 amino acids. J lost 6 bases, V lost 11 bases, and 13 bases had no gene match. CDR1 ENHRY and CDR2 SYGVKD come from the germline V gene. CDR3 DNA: TGTGCCTCTCTCCCGGGACAGGGAGGAGATGGCTACACCTTC. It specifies CASLPGQGGDGYTF.

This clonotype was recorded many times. CDR3 bases: TGTGCCAGCAGCCCAGGACAAACTAACTATGGCTACACCTTC. The encoded protein is CASSPGQTNYGYTF. The V call is TRBV7-9, the J call TRBJ1-2; possible D gene TRBD1, 5 bases. The CDR3 is made up of 14 amino acids. V was clipped by 5 bases and J by 0 bases, with 10 bases between them. Per germline, CDR1 SEHNR and CDR2 FQNEAQ (reference sequence).

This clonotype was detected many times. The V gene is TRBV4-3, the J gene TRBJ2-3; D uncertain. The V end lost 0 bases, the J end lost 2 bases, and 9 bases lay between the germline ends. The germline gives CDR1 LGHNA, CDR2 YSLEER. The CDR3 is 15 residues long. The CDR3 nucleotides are TGCGCCAGCAGCCAAGATGTGGGATTCACAGATACGCAGTATTTT. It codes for CASSQDVGFTDTQYF.

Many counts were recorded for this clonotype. The CDR3 DNA reads as TGTGCCAGCAGCCTAAGGTTAGGCAAAAACATTCAGTACTTC. Translated: CASSLRLGKNIQYF. The chain links TRBV11-2 to TRBJ2-4; D is ambiguous. Germline CDR1 reads SGHAT; CDR2 reads FQNNGV. The CDR3 has 14 amino acids. V was clipped by 5 bases and J by 3 bases, with 11 bases between them.

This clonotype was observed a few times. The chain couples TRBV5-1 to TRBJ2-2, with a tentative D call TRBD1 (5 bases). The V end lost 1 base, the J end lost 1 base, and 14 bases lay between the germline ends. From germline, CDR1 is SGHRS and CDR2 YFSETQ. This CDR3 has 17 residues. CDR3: CASSLSSDSLNTGELFF. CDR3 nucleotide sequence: TGCGCCAGCAGCTTGAGTTCTGACAGCTTGAACACCGGGGAGCTGTTTTTT.

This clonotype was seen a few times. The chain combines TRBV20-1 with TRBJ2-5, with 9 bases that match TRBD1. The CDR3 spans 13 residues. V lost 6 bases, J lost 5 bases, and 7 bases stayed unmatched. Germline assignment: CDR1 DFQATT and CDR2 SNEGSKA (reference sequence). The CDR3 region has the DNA TGCAGTGCAATACAGGGGGCGCGGGAGACCCAGTACTTC. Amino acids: CSAIQGARETQYF.